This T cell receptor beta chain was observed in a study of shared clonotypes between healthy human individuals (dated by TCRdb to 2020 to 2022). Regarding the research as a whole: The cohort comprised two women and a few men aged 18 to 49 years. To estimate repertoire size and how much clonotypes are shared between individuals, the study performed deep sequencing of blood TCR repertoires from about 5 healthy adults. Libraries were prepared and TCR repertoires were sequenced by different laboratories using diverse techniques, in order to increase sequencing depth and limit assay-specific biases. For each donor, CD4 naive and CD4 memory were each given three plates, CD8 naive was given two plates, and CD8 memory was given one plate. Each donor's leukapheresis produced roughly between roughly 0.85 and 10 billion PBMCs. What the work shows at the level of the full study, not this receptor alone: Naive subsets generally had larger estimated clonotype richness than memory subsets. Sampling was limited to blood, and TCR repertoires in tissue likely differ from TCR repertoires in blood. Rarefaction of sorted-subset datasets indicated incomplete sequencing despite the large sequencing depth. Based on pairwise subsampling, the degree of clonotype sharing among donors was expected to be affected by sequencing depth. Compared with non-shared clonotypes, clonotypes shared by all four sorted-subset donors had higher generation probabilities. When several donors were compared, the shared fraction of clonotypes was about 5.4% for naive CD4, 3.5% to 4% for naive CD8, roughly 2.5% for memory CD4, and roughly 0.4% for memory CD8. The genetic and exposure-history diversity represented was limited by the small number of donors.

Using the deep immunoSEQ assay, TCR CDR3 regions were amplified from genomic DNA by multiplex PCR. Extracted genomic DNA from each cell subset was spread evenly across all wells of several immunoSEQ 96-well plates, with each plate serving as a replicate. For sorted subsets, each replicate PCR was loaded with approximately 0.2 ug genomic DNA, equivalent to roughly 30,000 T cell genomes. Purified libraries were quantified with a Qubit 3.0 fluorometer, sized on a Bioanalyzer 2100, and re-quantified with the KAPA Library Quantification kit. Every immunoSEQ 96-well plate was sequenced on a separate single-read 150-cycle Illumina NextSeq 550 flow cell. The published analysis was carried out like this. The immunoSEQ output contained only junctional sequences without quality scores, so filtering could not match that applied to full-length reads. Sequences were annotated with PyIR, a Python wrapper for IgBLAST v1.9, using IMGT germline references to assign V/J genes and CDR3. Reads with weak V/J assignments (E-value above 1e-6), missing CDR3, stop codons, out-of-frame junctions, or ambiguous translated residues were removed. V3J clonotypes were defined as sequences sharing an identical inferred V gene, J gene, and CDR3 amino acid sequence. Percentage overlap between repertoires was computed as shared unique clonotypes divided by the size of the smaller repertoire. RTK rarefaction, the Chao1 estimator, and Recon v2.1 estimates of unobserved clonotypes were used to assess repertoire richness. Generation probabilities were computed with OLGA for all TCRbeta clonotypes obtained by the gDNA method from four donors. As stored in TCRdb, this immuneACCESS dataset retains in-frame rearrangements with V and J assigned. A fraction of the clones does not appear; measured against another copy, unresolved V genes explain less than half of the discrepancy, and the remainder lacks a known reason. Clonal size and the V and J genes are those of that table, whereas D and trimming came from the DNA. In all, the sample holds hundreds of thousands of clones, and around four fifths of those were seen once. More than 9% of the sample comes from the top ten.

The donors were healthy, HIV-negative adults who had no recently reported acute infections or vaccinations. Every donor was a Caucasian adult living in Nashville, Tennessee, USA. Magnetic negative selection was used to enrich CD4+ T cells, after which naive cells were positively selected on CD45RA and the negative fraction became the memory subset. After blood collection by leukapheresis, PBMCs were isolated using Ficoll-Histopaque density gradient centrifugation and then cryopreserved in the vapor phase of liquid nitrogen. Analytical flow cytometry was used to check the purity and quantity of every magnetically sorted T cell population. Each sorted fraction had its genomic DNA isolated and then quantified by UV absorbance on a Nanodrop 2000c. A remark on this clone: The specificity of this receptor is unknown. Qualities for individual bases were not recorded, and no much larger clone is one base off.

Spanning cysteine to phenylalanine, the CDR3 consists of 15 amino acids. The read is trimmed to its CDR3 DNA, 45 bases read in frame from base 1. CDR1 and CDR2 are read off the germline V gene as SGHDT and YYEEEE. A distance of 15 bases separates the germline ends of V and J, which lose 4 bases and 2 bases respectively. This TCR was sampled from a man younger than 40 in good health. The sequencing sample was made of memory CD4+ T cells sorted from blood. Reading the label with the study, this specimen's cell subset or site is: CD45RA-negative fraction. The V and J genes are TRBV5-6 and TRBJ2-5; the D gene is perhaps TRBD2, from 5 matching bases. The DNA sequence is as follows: TGTGCCAGCAGCCGAAGATTGTCGGGGCAAGAGACCCAGTACTTC. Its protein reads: CASSRRLSGQETQYF.